Included here is one TCR beta chain sequence, with context. Its antigen remains unidentified. V gave up 0 bases and J gave up 9 bases; unmatched junction bases: 14. Germline lookup yields CDR1 SGDLS and CDR2 YYNGEE. CDR3 length: 17 amino acids. Unstimulated Tregs (CD4+CD25+CD127-) and CD4+CD25- non-Tregs were sorted from PBMCs. These data come from a study of Tregs in tolerant kidney transplant recipients. General study points: Some patients' samples used different primers over time, so nucleotide sequences weren't comparable.

Profiled with immunoSEQ multiplex PCR; TCRdb holds only in-frame clones, not every one. The sample lists approximately 69,000 clones, about 88% occurring once. The material sequenced was CD4+ T cells from blood, taken before the transplant. This clonotype was obtained from a human donor who received a combined kidney and bone marrow transplant. The chain employs TRBV9 and TRBJ2-1; 8 bases are a match to TRBD2. CDR3 coding DNA: TGTGCCAGCAGCGTAGGATTCGGGGCGGGAGGCGGGGGTGAGCAGTTCTTC. Translated: CASSVGFGAGGGGEQFF.